The 5 T cell receptor beta chains reported below all come from one sample, sequenced in a study of T cell repertoires in cytomegalovirus infection. TCRdb reprocessed the reads via MiXCR and lists one record per CDR3 protein. The sample records around 130,000 distinct CDR3 sequences, roughly 9% being singletons. The sequencing sample was made of PBMCs. These receptor sequences come from a human donor in good health (CMV status not recorded). Some clones in this sample may be carry-over from other donors' samples.

J is TRBJ2-3 and V is TRBV5-1; 14 bases line up with TRBD2. V shed 5 bases, J shed 6 bases, and the junction held 8 bases outside the gene matches. CDR1 is SGHRS and CDR2 is YFSETQ in the germline V gene. The CDR3 has 16 amino acids. The CDR3 spells CASRTGTSGGRDTQYF. The CDR3 DNA follows: TGCGCCAGCAGAACCGGGACTAGCGGGGGCAGGGATACGCAGTATTTT.

About this clonotype: A clone one base away is much larger, so this may be a read error. The rearrangement links TRBV12-3 or TRBV12-4 to TRBJ2-7, with unresolved D. This CDR3 region has 13 residues. The V and J ends lost 1 base and 5 bases respectively, with 9 bases between them. CDR3 residues: CASSLGSRDEQYF. CDR3 DNA: TGTGCCAGCAGTTTAGGTTCCCGAGACGAGCAGTACTTC.

This clonotype was seen repeatedly, ten times or more. The gene calls are TRBV28 and TRBJ1-2; possibly TRBD1 for D (5 bases). Germline CDR1 and CDR2: MDHEN and SYDVKM. The CDR3 contains 13 residues. Trimming left V 6 bases short and J 8 bases short, with 16 bases between. CDR3 DNA sequence: TGTGCCAGCAGGCAGACGGGGGGTGAGGGCTACACCTTC. It is translated as CASRQTGGEGYTF.

In regard to this clonotype: A read error is possible here, since a much larger clone lies one base away. The rearrangement joins TRBV6-5 to TRBJ2-5; the D gene is possibly TRBD1 (6 bases). The CDR3 has 16 residues. Looked up from germline, CDR1 is MNHEY and CDR2 is SVGAGI. The CDR3: CTSSYGQGIGGETQYF. DNA for the CDR3: TGTACCAGCAGTTACGGGCAGGGGATAGGTGGGGAGACCCAGTACTTC.

On this clonotype itself: A single base separates this from a much larger clone, so it may be a read error. This sequence joins TRBV4-1 and TRBJ2-1; TRBD1 agrees at 7 bases. CDR3 length equals 15 residues. The germline gives CDR1 MGHRA, CDR2 YSYEKL. The V and J ends lost 1 base and 6 bases, in that order; junction bases with no gene match: 6. The CDR3 sequence: CASSQVEGARNEQFF. DNA for the CDR3: TGCGCCAGCAGCCAAGTTGAGGGGGCGCGCAATGAGCAGTTCTTC.